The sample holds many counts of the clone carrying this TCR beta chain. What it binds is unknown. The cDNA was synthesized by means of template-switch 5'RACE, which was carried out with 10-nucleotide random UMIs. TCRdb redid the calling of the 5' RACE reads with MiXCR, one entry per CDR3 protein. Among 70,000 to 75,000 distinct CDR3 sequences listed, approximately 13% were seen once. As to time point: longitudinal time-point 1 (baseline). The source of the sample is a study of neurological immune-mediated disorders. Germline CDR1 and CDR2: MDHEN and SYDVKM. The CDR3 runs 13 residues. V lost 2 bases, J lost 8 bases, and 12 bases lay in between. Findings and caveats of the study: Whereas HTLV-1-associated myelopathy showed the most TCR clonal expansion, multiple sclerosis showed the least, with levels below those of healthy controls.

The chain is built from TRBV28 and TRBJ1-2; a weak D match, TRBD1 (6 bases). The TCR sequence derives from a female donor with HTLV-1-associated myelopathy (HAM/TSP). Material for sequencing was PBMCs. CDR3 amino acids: CASSLRGGSGYTF. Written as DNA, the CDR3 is TGTGCCAGCAGTTTAAGGGGGGGGAGCGGCTACACCTTC.